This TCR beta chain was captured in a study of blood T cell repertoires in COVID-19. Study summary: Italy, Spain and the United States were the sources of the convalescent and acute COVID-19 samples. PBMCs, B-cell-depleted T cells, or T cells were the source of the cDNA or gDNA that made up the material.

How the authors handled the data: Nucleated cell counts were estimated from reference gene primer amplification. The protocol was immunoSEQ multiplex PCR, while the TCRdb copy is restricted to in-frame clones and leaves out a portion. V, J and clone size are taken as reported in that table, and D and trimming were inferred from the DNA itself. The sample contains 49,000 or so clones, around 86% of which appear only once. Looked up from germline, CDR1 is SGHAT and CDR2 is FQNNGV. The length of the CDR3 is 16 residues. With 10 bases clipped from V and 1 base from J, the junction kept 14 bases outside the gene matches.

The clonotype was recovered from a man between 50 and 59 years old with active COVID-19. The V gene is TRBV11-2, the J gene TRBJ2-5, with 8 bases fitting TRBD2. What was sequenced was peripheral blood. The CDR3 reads CATARGGIGSQETQYF. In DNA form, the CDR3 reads TGTGCCACCGCACGGGGGGGTATAGGGTCCCAAGAGACCCAGTACTTC.